Each of the 8 T cell receptor delta chains below was sequenced from the same sample in a study of gamma-delta T cells after stem cell transplantation. TCRdb re-processed the RT-PCR reads via CATT. The table lists around 500 delta-chain clones, approximately 13% of them singletons, with about 49% in the top ten. The sample consisted of gamma-delta T cells. The receptors were sampled from a human donor. It is not recorded whose cells these are; they may come from a transplant donor.

This clone is medium-sized (0.01 to 0.1%) in the sample. With a far larger clone one base away, a read error is the likely cause. The V gene is TRDV2, the J gene TRDJ1; 9 bases fit TRDD3. In germline, CDR1 is GEAIGNYY, CDR2 EKD. The CDR3 is 18 residues long. Losses at the gene ends were 3 bases for V and 0 bases for J; bases not matched to a gene: 13. The CDR3, as DNA: TGTGCCTGTGACGCGCCCTGGGGGATCCAATCGTACACCGATAAACTCATCTTT. Translating it yields CACDAPWGIQSYTDKLIF.

This clone turned up a few times. TCRdb records a much larger clone's protein for this DNA, with a difference at residue 4 that likely arises from a read error; the protein given is the translation of the DNA. The rearrangement joins TRDV2 to TRDJ3; possible D gene TRDD3, 6 bases. The CDR3 covers 19 residues. Germline loops: CDR1 GEAIGNYY, CDR2 EKD. The CDR3 sequence is CACGTPGGTSSWDTRQMFF. In DNA form, the CDR3 reads TGTGCCTGTGGCACCCCGGGGGGGACGAGCTCCTGGGACACCCGACAGATGTTTTTC.

This clone ranks as medium-sized. A far more abundant clone sits one base away, making this likely a read error. The chain joins TRDV2 to TRDJ1; possible D gene TRDD3, 6 bases. Germline-derived CDR1 and CDR2 are GEAIGNYY and EKD. The CDR3 sequence is 17 residues long. CDR3: CARDEVGTTDTPDKLIF. In nucleotides, the CDR3 is TGTGCCCGTGACGAGGTTGGTACGACGGATACCCCCGATAAACTCATCTTT.

This clone is labeled as medium-sized. A far larger clone is one nucleotide away, so this likely arose from a read error. This chain connects TRDV1 to TRDJ1, with TRDD3 matching 7 bases. Germline values: CDR1 TSWWSYY, CDR2 QGS. CDR3 length: 19 residues. V dropped 1 base and J dropped 3; count of bases not matched to a gene: 17. In DNA, the CDR3 is TGTGCTCTTGGGGAACCAGCTTCGAACTGGGGACCGTACGCCGATAAACTCATCTTT. It codes for CALGEPASNWGPYADKLIF.

Concerning this clone: For this DNA, TCRdb reports the protein of a much larger clone, which diverges at residue 10, most likely from a read error; the protein presented here is translated directly from the DNA. V is TRDV2 and J is TRDJ3, with D unclear. The germline gives CDR1 GEAIGNYY, CDR2 EKD. The CDR3 is 23 amino acids. Trimming left V 0 bases short and J 3 bases short, with 29 bases between. CDR3 sequence (DNA): TGTGCCTGTGACACCGTTAATCGTGTTGAGGAAGACAGGAGTGGCTGGGACACCCGACAGATGTTTTTC. Translated: CACDTVNRVEEDRSGWDTRQMFF.

There are a few counts of this clone. Since a far larger clone is one base different, this is likely a read error. This chain uses TRDV2 with TRDJ3; D might be TRDD3 (5 bases). CDR1 is GEAIGNYY, CDR2 EKD, per germline. This CDR3 comprises 23 residues. The CDR3, as DNA: TGTGCCTGTGACACCGTTAATCGTGTTGGGGAAGACAGGAGTGGCTGGGACACCCAACAGATGTTTTTC. This encodes CACDTVNRVGEDRSGWDTQQMFF.

The CDR3 nucleotides read TGTGCCTGTGACACCATTTCAAAACTCACCGATAAACTCATCTTT. Protein product: CACDTISKLTDKLIF. The J gene is TRDJ1, the V gene TRDV2; D is unclear. With 0 bases removed from V and 1 base from J, the gap between germline ends came to 11 bases. CDR1 and CDR2 (germline): GEAIGNYY, EKD. The CDR3 has 15 amino acids.

On this clone: The protein recorded in TCRdb matches a much larger clone and deviates from this DNA's translation at residue 3, suggesting a read error; the protein here is obtained by translating the DNA. The rearrangement uses TRDV2 and TRDJ1; 9 bases line up with TRDD3. This CDR3 contains 19 residues. CDR1 GEAIGNYY and CDR2 EKD come from the germline V gene. The CDR3 DNA sequence: TGTGCCCGTGACCCGTACTGGGGGAGACGACCACAGTACACCGATAAACTCATCTTT. Residues: CARDPYWGRRPQYTDKLIF.